This T cell receptor beta chain was obtained from a study of T cell changes during pregnancy in multiple sclerosis. V was cut by 5 bases and J by 7 bases, with 15 bases left in between. The CDR3 sequence is 14 residues long. CDR1 and CDR2 from the germline V gene are SGHVS and FQNEAQ. TCRdb's copy holds only in-frame clones and misses some; the assay was immunoSEQ multiplex PCR. Counted here are some 40,000 clones, 90% to 95% occurring once; the ten biggest clones make up 0.35%. This TCR was recovered from a female donor with multiple sclerosis, enrolled in a pregnancy study. This specimen was CD4+ T cells from peripheral blood mononuclear cells, taken after pregnancy. The chain carries TRBV7-8 and TRBJ1-5; tentatively, D is TRBD1 (6 bases). For the CDR3, the DNA is TGTGCCAGCAGCAAGCAGGGGCCCGGGCAGCCCCAGCATTTT. Protein: CASSKQGPGQPQHF.